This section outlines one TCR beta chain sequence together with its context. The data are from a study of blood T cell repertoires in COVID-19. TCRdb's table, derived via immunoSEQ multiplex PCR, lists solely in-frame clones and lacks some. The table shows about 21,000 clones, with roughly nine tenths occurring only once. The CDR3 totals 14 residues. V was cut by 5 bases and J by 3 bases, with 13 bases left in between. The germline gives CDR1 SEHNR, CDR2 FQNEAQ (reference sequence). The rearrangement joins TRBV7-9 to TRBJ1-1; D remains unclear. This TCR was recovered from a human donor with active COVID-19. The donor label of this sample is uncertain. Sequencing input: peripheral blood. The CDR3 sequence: CASSQPQVHTEAFF. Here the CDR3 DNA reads TGTGCCAGCAGCCAACCCCAGGTTCACACTGAAGCTTTCTTT.